One sample yielded the 24 T cell receptor beta chains listed below, sequenced in a study of monozygotic twins with inflammatory bowel disease. TCRdb processed the 5' RACE reads again and assigns one entry to each CDR3 protein, with no DNA. With tens of thousands of distinct CDR3 sequences in the sample, the ten largest clones hold about 4.9%. The specimen was blood. The receptors derive from a human donor with ulcerative colitis or Crohn's disease, or a healthy co-twin of an affected twin (not recorded which).

The chain is built from TRBV20-1 and TRBJ1-2; TCRdb designates TRBD1, a call that cannot be tested without DNA. Germline V CDR1 and CDR2: DFQATT, SNEGSKA (reference sequence). The CDR3 is 14 amino acids. The CDR3: CRGDSGQGNYGYTF.

J is TRBJ2-4 and V is TRBV6-1; TCRdb selects TRBD2, and the lack of DNA leaves this call unchecked. The CDR3 loop spans 13 amino acids. Germline V gives CDR1 MNHNS, CDR2 SASEGT. The CDR3: CASTDGRFNIQYF.

The V gene is TRBV7-2, the J gene TRBJ2-7; TCRdb's D call of TRBD2 is untestable without DNA. The germline V gene has CDR1 SGHTA and CDR2 FQGNSA. The CDR3 contains 15 residues. Here the CDR3 reads CASSAGGLAGYEQYF.

This chain connects TRBV28 to TRBJ1-2. The germline CDR1 and CDR2 sequences are MDHEN and SYDVKM. CDR3 size: 15 residues. The CDR3 here is CASSFLLSPSYGYTF.

This clonotype counts as medium-sized by frequency. J is TRBJ2-7 and V is TRBV18; TCRdb reports TRBD1, a call that lacks DNA to check it against. There are 13 residues in the CDR3. Germline-derived CDR1 and CDR2 are KGHSH and LQKENI. The chain's CDR3 is CASSPRGPDEQYF. The whole variable domain, remainder taken from reference TRBV18 and TRBJ2-7, is NAGVMQNPRHLVRRRGQEARLRCSPMKGHSHVYWYRQLPEEGLKFMVYLQKENIIDESGMPKERFSAEFPKEGPSILRIQQVVRGDSAAYFCASSPRGPDEQYFGPGTRLTVT.

The rearrangement joins TRBV30 to TRBJ2-1; TCRdb's D gene call, TRBD2, goes unchecked for lack of DNA. Germline V lookup: CDR1 GTSNPN, CDR2 SVGIG (reference sequence). The CDR3 is 14 amino acids. CDR3 sequence: CAGSLAGGPHEQFF. Full variable domain (missing parts from reference TRBV30 and TRBJ2-1): SQTIHQWPATLVQPVGSPLSLECTVEGTSNPNLYWYRQAAGRGLQLLFYSVGIGQISSEVPQNLSASRPQDRQFILSSKKLLLSDSGFYLCAGSLAGGPHEQFFGPGTRLTVL.

The chain carries TRBV6-1 and TRBJ2-2; TCRdb's D call of TRBD2 is untestable without DNA. This CDR3 comprises 14 residues. CDR1 MNHNS and CDR2 SASEGT come from the germline V gene. CDR3 protein: CASKGQGVTGELFF.

The gene calls are TRBV18 and TRBJ2-1. CDR1 and CDR2 (germline): KGHSH, LQKENI. The CDR3 has 14 residues. CDR3 amino acids: CASSPIRMHNEQFF.

This chain connects TRBV11-3 to TRBJ2-1; TCRdb gives TRBD1 as the D gene, but with no DNA this cannot be confirmed. Germline CDR1 is SGHNT and CDR2 is YENEEA. CDR3 length equals 15 residues. The CDR3 here is CASSSGQSLQDEQFF.

The chain links TRBV2 to TRBJ1-5; TCRdb indicates TRBD1, and absent DNA this call remains unverified. The CDR3 length is 15 residues. Germline values: CDR1 SNHLY, CDR2 FYNNEI. The CDR3 protein is CASSEPGNSNQPQHF.

The rearrangement uses TRBV4-1 and TRBJ1-5; the D gene TCRdb calls, TRBD1, cannot be checked with no DNA. Looked up from germline, CDR1 is MGHRA and CDR2 is YSYEKL. This CDR3 has 17 residues. The CDR3: CASSPRGPADSNQPQHF.

The V gene is TRBV6-5, the J gene TRBJ1-5. CDR1 MNHEY and CDR2 SVGAGI come from the germline V gene. The CDR3 is 14 amino acids. CDR3: CASSYRSDNQPQHF.

This chain connects TRBV20-1 to TRBJ2-3; TCRdb gives TRBD1 as the D gene, but with no DNA this cannot be confirmed. CDR1 and CDR2 (germline): DFQATT, SNEGSKA (reference sequence). The CDR3 contains 15 residues. This chain's CDR3 is CSARAYRTITDTQYF.

The rearrangement joins TRBV20-1 to TRBJ1-1; the TCRdb D gene call, TRBD1, has no DNA to confirm it. The CDR3 runs 14 residues. CDR1 is DFQATT and CDR2 is SNEGSKA in the germline V gene (reference sequence). This chain's CDR3 is CSARVTGSGTEAFF.

The rearrangement uses TRBV6-6 and TRBJ1-1; TCRdb picks TRBD1, but there is no DNA to check that call. Germline CDR1 MNHNY, CDR2 SVGAGI (reference sequence). The CDR3 runs to 14 residues. The CDR3 loop is CASSPKGGNTEAFF.

The rearrangement joins TRBV20-1 to TRBJ1-2. The V gene's germline CDR1 is DFQATT and CDR2 SNEGSKA (reference sequence). The CDR3 spans 13 residues. CDR3 sequence: CSARVGRVYGYTF.

The chain has TRBV12-3 or TRBV12-4 and TRBJ2-1; the D gene TCRdb calls, TRBD2, cannot be checked with no DNA. The CDR3 has 16 residues. CDR3 sequence: CASSLVGGRGGNEQFF.

The chain recombines TRBV20-1 with TRBJ1-4. CDR3 length: 13 residues. The V gene's germline CDR1 is DFQATT and CDR2 SNEGSKA (reference sequence). The CDR3 here is CSAIEATNEKLFF.

The chain has TRBV12-3 or TRBV12-4 and TRBJ2-7. The CDR3 has 13 residues. CDR3 amino acids: CASSLARKLEQYF.

The chain employs TRBV5-4 and TRBJ2-2; TCRdb reports TRBD1, a call that lacks DNA to check it against. CDR3 length: 15 amino acids. From germline, CDR1 is SGHNT and CDR2 YYREEE (reference sequence). This chain's CDR3 is CASSLRQGYTGELFF.

V and J are TRBV7-9 and TRBJ2-3; TCRdb calls TRBD1, which cannot be checked without DNA. This CDR3 has 17 amino acids. Germline CDR1 is SEHNR and CDR2 is FQNEAQ (reference sequence). The CDR3 sequence: CASSLLGDRGWRDTQYF.

The V call is TRBV7-9, the J call TRBJ1-4. The CDR3 is 17 residues long. Germline assignment: CDR1 SEHNR and CDR2 FQNEAQ (reference sequence). CDR3 loop: CASSIRGEAATNEKLFF.

This rearrangement joins TRBV10-3 to TRBJ1-5; TCRdb's assignment of TRBD1 cannot be checked, as there is no DNA. The CDR3 is made up of 15 amino acids. From germline, CDR1 is ENHRY and CDR2 SYGVKD. The CDR3 here is CAISETGGQGQPQHF.

The chain is built from TRBV15 and TRBJ2-2; with no DNA, the TCRdb D assignment of TRBD1 cannot be verified. Per the germline V gene, CDR1 is LNHNV and CDR2 is YYDKDF (reference sequence). This CDR3 is built from 15 residues. The chain's CDR3 is CATSHGYGGTGELFF.